A selection of T cell receptor beta chains follows, all from one sample in a study of shared clonotypes between healthy human individuals. Sequencing was performed with immunoSEQ multiplex PCR; in TCRdb, only in-frame clones are kept and a portion is missing. The sample has some 2.1 million clones; approximately 94% are singletons. Material: naive CD8+ T cells sorted from blood. These receptors all come from a man in his late teens or twenties in good health. Each CDR3 is given with its conserved first and last residue. D genes are given only for firm matches. Clone size is given for some rows only: seen once, a few or many times, or a class if the clone is expanded.

clone_size	v_call	d_call	j_call	cdr3_aa	cdr3_nt
.	TRBV7-9	.	TRBJ1-1	CASTGEGTEAFF	TGTGCCAGCACGGGGGAGGGGACTGAAGCTTTCTTT
.	TRBV6-5	.	TRBJ1-2	CASSYSEGSYGYTF	TGTGCCAGCAGTTACTCCGAGGGATCCTATGGCTACACCTTC
.	TRBV9	.	TRBJ2-1	CASSVGLQGTYNEQFF	TGTGCCAGCAGCGTAGGTTTGCAGGGCACCTACAATGAGCAGTTCTTC
.	TRBV4-1	.	TRBJ2-7	CASSLAPLGREYEQYF	TGCGCCAGCAGCCTCGCCCCGCTGGGCAGGGAGTACGAGCAGTACTTC
.	TRBV25-1	.	TRBJ2-2	CASSVGTGELFF	TGTGCCAGCAGTGTCGGGACCGGGGAGCTGTTTTTT
.	TRBV11-2	TRBD1	TRBJ2-7	CASSLEGGQGAYEQYF	TGTGCCAGCAGCTTAGAAGGGGGACAGGGGGCCTACGAGCAGTACTTC
.	TRBV7-2	.	TRBJ2-7	CASSLTGFYEQYF	TGTGCCAGCAGCTTAACGGGTTTTTACGAGCAGTACTTC
.	TRBV5-6	TRBD1	TRBJ1-4	CASSIEQGFGATNEKLFF	TGTGCCAGCAGCATAGAACAGGGGTTTGGGGCAACTAATGAAAAACTGTTTTTT
.	TRBV30	.	TRBJ2-7	CAWVGGPTYEQYF	TGTGCCTGGGTGGGGGGCCCCACCTACGAGCAGTACTTC
.	TRBV27	.	TRBJ1-6	CASSLGYVGDSPLHF	TGTGCCAGCAGTTTGGGGTATGTTGGGGATTCACCCCTCCACTTT
.	TRBV10-3	TRBD1	TRBJ2-7	CAISNDRGQRDEQYF	TGTGCCATCAGCAATGACAGGGGTCAGAGGGACGAGCAGTACTTC
once	TRBV5-1	TRBD2	TRBJ2-2	CASSLLSSGGPVGELFF	TGCGCCAGCAGCTTACTATCTAGCGGGGGGCCCGTCGGGGAGCTGTTTTTT
.	TRBV11-1	TRBD1	TRBJ2-7	CASSWDRGYEQYF	TGTGCCAGCAGCTGGGACAGGGGCTACGAGCAGTACTTC
.	TRBV4-1	TRBD2	TRBJ2-7	CASSQGPRGGTYEQYF	TGCGCCAGCAGCCAAGGTCCCCGCGGGGGGACGTACGAGCAGTACTTC
.	TRBV5-4	TRBD1	TRBJ2-7	CASSWDRDPAEQYF	TGTGCCAGCAGCTGGGACAGGGACCCAGCCGAGCAGTACTTC
.	TRBV4-1	.	TRBJ1-2	CASSQDLTGLSYGYTF	TGCGCCAGCAGCCAAGATCTTACGGGTTTGTCCTATGGCTACACCTTC
.	TRBV7-9	TRBD2	TRBJ2-5	CASTSHEGLAGGRQETQYF	TGTGCCAGCACCTCCCACGAGGGACTAGCGGGGGGGCGGCAAGAGACCCAGTACTTC
.	TRBV5-4	TRBD2	TRBJ2-5	CASSLKGGRENQETQYF	TGTGCCAGCAGCTTGAAGGGTGGGAGGGAAAACCAAGAGACCCAGTACTTC
once	TRBV27	.	TRBJ1-6	CASSPLNGGIGNSPLHF	TGTGCCAGCAGCCCCCTGAATGGGGGAATTGGTAATTCACCCCTCCACTTT
few	TRBV7-2	.	TRBJ2-2	CASSLTGELFF	TGTGCCAGCAGCTTAACCGGGGAGCTGTTTTTT
.	TRBV5-1	TRBD2	TRBJ2-3	CASSLGSGGVTDTQYF	TGCGCCAGCAGCTTGGGGAGCGGGGGCGTCACAGATACGCAGTATTTT
.	TRBV5-4	.	TRBJ2-5	CASSLTGLETQYF	TGTGCCAGCAGCTTGACAGGGTTGGAGACCCAGTACTTC